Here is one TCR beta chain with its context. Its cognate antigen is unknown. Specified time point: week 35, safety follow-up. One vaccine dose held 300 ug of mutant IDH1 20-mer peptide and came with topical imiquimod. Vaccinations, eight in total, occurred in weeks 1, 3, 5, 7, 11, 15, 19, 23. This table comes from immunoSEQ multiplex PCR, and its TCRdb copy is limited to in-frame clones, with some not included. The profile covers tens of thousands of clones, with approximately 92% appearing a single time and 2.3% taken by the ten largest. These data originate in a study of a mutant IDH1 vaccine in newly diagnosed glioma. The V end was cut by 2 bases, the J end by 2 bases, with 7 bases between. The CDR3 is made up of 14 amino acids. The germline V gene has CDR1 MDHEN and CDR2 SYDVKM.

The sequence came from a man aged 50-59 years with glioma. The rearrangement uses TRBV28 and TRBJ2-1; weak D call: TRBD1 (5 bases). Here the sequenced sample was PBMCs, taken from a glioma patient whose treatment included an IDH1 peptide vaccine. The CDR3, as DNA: TGTGCCAGCAGTTTAGGGGCGACCTACAATGAGCAGTTCTTC. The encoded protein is CASSLGATYNEQFF. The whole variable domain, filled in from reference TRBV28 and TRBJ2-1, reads DVKVTQSSRYLVKRTGEKVFLECVQDMDHENMFWYRQDPGLGLRLIYFSYDVKMKEKGDIPEGYSVSREKKERFSLILESASTNQTSMYLCASSLGATYNEQFFGPGTRLTVL.